This entry concerns a single T cell receptor (beta chain). Its antigen is as yet unknown. The data belong to a study of beta chain features in type 1 diabetes. Findings and limits, study-wide: Moderately but significantly shorter TCRB CDR3s were found in Type 1 diabetes patients in all four CD4+ subsets. Naive, central memory and Treg TCRB repertoires seemed to resemble each other more closely in patients than they did in healthy donors.

Isolated RNA was reverse transcribed in full, so expressed TCRB transcripts were sequenced. The method was immunoSEQ multiplex PCR; TCRdb's version includes in-frame clones alone and lacks a portion of them. Of roughly 350,000 clones listed, about 10% were seen once; the top ten hold roughly 0.6%. Blood was drawn once from each donor into heparinised tubes. The draws averaged roughly 120 mL. V shed 11 bases and J 3 bases; nucleotides not matched to a gene: 1. Germline lookup yields CDR1 SNHLY and CDR2 FYNNEI. This CDR3 contains 13 residues. This sequence was found in a man aged 30 to 45 with type 1 diabetes. Sequenced material: central memory CD4+ T cells from blood. This rearrangement joins TRBV2 to TRBJ2-2; the match to TRBD2 covers 12 bases. The CDR3, as DNA: TGTGCCCGACTAGCGGGGGACACCGGGGAGCTGTTTTTT. It codes for CARLAGDTGELFF.